This is a list of T cell receptor beta chains from one sample in a study of beta chain features in type 1 diabetes. Produced via immunoSEQ multiplex PCR; TCRdb's table is partial and in-frame only. The data hold hundreds of thousands of clones, with 13% observed a single time. Sequencing input: naive CD4+ T cells from blood. Source of these receptors: a man younger than 35 with type 1 diabetes. The CDR3 runs from the conserved cysteine through the conserved F or W. Fields, in order: V gene, clone size, J gene, D gene, CDR3 DNA, CDR3 protein. A D gene is named only where the DNA matches it firmly. For some rows the clone size is stated as once, few or many, or as a class when expanded; others skip it.

v_gene: TRBV2; abundance: once; j_gene: TRBJ1-6; d_gene: -; CDR3nt: TGTGCCAGCAACCCGGACGACTCACCCCTCCACTTT; CDR3aa: CASNPDDSPLHF
v_gene: TRBV5-4; abundance: -; j_gene: TRBJ1-2; d_gene: -; CDR3nt: TGTGCCAGCAGCTCCGGACAGTTCTATGGCTACACCTTC; CDR3aa: CASSSGQFYGYTF
v_gene: TRBV7-9; abundance: few; j_gene: TRBJ2-7; d_gene: TRBD1; CDR3nt: TGTGCCAGCAGCCCGAGGGGACAGGCATACTACTACGAGCAGTACTTC; CDR3aa: CASSPRGQAYYYEQYF
v_gene: TRBV25-1; abundance: -; j_gene: TRBJ2-1; d_gene: TRBD2; CDR3nt: TGTGCCAGCAGTGAATCCGGGGGGAGTCTCTACAATGAGCAGTTCTTC; CDR3aa: CASSESGGSLYNEQFF
v_gene: TRBV2; abundance: few; j_gene: TRBJ1-1; d_gene: -; CDR3nt: TGTGCCAGCAGTAACTCCGACAGTCGAACCACTGAAGCTTTCTTT; CDR3aa: CASSNSDSRTTEAFF
v_gene: TRBV10-3; abundance: few; j_gene: TRBJ2-7; d_gene: TRBD2; CDR3nt: TGTGCCATCTCAACCCGACTAGCGGGGGGCTACGAGCAGTACTTC; CDR3aa: CAISTRLAGGYEQYF
v_gene: TRBV18; abundance: few; j_gene: TRBJ1-6; d_gene: -; CDR3nt: TGTGCCAGCTCACCGACAGGAATAGCGGGCAATTCACCCCTCCACTTT; CDR3aa: CASSPTGIAGNSPLHF
v_gene: TRBV6-1; abundance: -; j_gene: TRBJ1-3; d_gene: TRBD1; CDR3nt: TGTGCCACTCAGGGACAGCCGGTCGCTGGAAACACCATATATTTT; CDR3aa: CATQGQPVAGNTIYF
v_gene: TRBV5-1; abundance: few; j_gene: TRBJ1-1; d_gene: -; CDR3nt: TGCGCCAGCAGCCTAGCCGATAACACTGAAGCTTTCTTT; CDR3aa: CASSLADNTEAFF
v_gene: TRBV7-2; abundance: few; j_gene: TRBJ2-1; d_gene: -; CDR3nt: TGTGCCAGCAGCCCCTATCATGAGCAGTTCTTC; CDR3aa: CASSPYHEQFF
v_gene: TRBV11-1; abundance: few; j_gene: TRBJ2-7; d_gene: -; CDR3nt: TGTGCCAGCAGCTTAGGACAGACATACGAGCAGTACTTC; CDR3aa: CASSLGQTYEQYF
v_gene: TRBV10-3; abundance: few; j_gene: TRBJ1-4; d_gene: -; CDR3nt: TGTGCCATCAGTGAGTCGACGGGAAACTATGAAAAACTGTTTTTT; CDR3aa: CAISESTGNYEKLFF
v_gene: TRBV28; abundance: few; j_gene: TRBJ1-2; d_gene: -; CDR3nt: TGTGCCAGCAGTCTAAGAACAGAAGGCTACACCTTC; CDR3aa: CASSLRTEGYTF
v_gene: TRBV9; abundance: -; j_gene: TRBJ1-1; d_gene: -; CDR3nt: TGTGCCAGCAGCGTTCTCGGGAACACTGAAGCTTTCTTT; CDR3aa: CASSVLGNTEAFF
v_gene: TRBV10-3; abundance: few; j_gene: TRBJ2-4; d_gene: -; CDR3nt: TGTGCCACATCGTATACAGGGAGTGGGAACATTCAGTACTTC; CDR3aa: CATSYTGSGNIQYF
v_gene: TRBV27; abundance: -; j_gene: TRBJ2-7; d_gene: -; CDR3nt: TGTGCCAGCAGTTTGGGGGCAGGAGCCTCCTACGAGCAGTACTTC; CDR3aa: CASSLGAGASYEQYF
v_gene: TRBV7-3; abundance: few; j_gene: TRBJ1-2; d_gene: TRBD1; CDR3nt: TGTGCCAGCAGCTTAATTGGGACAGGGGGCCCTGAAGCCTATGGCTACACCTTC; CDR3aa: CASSLIGTGGPEAYGYTF
v_gene: TRBV28; abundance: -; j_gene: TRBJ1-1; d_gene: -; CDR3nt: TGTGCCAGCAGCCTCAGCGGACCCAACACTGAAGCTTTCTTT; CDR3aa: CASSLSGPNTEAFF
v_gene: TRBV7-8; abundance: few; j_gene: TRBJ2-5; d_gene: TRBD2; CDR3nt: TGTGCCAGCAGCTTAAGGCTAGCGGGGACCCAAGAGACCCAGTACTTC; CDR3aa: CASSLRLAGTQETQYF
v_gene: TRBV4-1; abundance: few; j_gene: TRBJ2-7; d_gene: -; CDR3nt: TGCGCCAGCAGCCCGTTACAGACTTCCTACGAGCAGTACTTC; CDR3aa: CASSPLQTSYEQYF
v_gene: TRBV7-2; abundance: -; j_gene: TRBJ2-7; d_gene: -; CDR3nt: TGTGCCAGCAGCCCCCGATCAGGGTCTGCCGAGCAGTACTTC; CDR3aa: CASSPRSGSAEQYF
v_gene: TRBV2; abundance: -; j_gene: TRBJ2-1; d_gene: -; CDR3nt: TGTGCCAGCAGTGGGGAATATGAGCAGTTCTTC; CDR3aa: CASSGEYEQFF
v_gene: TRBV6-1; abundance: -; j_gene: TRBJ2-4; d_gene: -; CDR3nt: TGTGCCAGCACCGTGGGGGGCTTCGGAAACATTCAGTACTTC; CDR3aa: CASTVGGFGNIQYF
v_gene: TRBV7-3; abundance: -; j_gene: TRBJ2-7; d_gene: TRBD1; CDR3nt: TGTGCCAGCAGCTTAGGGAAGACAGGGAAGAACTCCTACGAGCAGTACTTC; CDR3aa: CASSLGKTGKNSYEQYF
v_gene: TRBV18; abundance: -; j_gene: TRBJ2-1; d_gene: -; CDR3nt: TGTGCCAGCTCGACAGTCGAGGACAATGAGCAGTTCTTC; CDR3aa: CASSTVEDNEQFF
v_gene: TRBV21-1; abundance: few; j_gene: TRBJ2-7; d_gene: -; CDR3nt: TGTGCCAGCAGCATCTGGGACTCCAGCTGGGGGGAGCAGTACTTC; CDR3aa: CASSIWDSSWGEQYF
v_gene: TRBV7-3; abundance: -; j_gene: TRBJ2-1; d_gene: TRBD2; CDR3nt: TGTGCCAGCAGCCCCGGGACTAGCGGGGAGCAGTTCTTC; CDR3aa: CASSPGTSGEQFF
v_gene: TRBV30; abundance: -; j_gene: TRBJ2-1; d_gene: -; CDR3nt: TGTGCCTGGAGTGAGGGCAATGAGCAGTTCTTC; CDR3aa: CAWSEGNEQFF
v_gene: TRBV2; abundance: -; j_gene: TRBJ2-5; d_gene: -; CDR3nt: TGTGCCAGCAGACCCCAAGGGGGAATGGAGACCCAGTACTTC; CDR3aa: CASRPQGGMETQYF
v_gene: TRBV5-1; abundance: -; j_gene: TRBJ2-1; d_gene: TRBD2; CDR3nt: TGCGCCAGCAGCGTCGGACTAGCGGGAGGAAATGAGCAGTTCTTC; CDR3aa: CASSVGLAGGNEQFF
v_gene: TRBV6-1; abundance: -; j_gene: TRBJ2-2; d_gene: -; CDR3nt: TGTGCCAGCAGTCTCGGACAGCCGAACACCGGGGAGCTGTTTTTT; CDR3aa: CASSLGQPNTGELFF
v_gene: TRBV7-8; abundance: few; j_gene: TRBJ2-3; d_gene: -; CDR3nt: TGTGCCAGCAGCCCTTCGACGGGCATAGATACGCAGTATTTT; CDR3aa: CASSPSTGIDTQYF
v_gene: TRBV5-6; abundance: -; j_gene: TRBJ1-5; d_gene: TRBD1; CDR3nt: TGTGCCAGCAGCTTGGCCGACAGGGTGAATCAGCCCCAGCATTTT; CDR3aa: CASSLADRVNQPQHF